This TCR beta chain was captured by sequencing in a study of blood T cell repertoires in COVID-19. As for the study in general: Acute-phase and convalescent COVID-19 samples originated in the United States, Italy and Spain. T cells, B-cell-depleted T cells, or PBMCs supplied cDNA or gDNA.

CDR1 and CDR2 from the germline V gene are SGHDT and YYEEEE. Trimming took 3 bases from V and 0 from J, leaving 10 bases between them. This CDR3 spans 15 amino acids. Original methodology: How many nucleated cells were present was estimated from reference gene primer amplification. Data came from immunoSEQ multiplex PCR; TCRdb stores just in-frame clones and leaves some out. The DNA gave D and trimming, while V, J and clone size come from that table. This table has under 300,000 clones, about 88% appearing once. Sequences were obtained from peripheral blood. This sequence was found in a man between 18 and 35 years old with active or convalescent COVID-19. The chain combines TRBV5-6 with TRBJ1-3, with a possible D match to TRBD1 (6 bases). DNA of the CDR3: TGTGCCAGCAGCTCAACAGGGACCTCTGGAAACACCATATATTTT. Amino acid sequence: CASSSTGTSGNTIYF. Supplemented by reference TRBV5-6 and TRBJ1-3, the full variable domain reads DAGVTQSPTHLIKTRGQQVTLRCSPKSGHDTVSWYQQALGQGPQFIFQYYEEEERQRGNFPDRFSGHQFPNYSSELNVNALLLGDSALYLCASSSTGTSGNTIYFGEGSWLTVV.